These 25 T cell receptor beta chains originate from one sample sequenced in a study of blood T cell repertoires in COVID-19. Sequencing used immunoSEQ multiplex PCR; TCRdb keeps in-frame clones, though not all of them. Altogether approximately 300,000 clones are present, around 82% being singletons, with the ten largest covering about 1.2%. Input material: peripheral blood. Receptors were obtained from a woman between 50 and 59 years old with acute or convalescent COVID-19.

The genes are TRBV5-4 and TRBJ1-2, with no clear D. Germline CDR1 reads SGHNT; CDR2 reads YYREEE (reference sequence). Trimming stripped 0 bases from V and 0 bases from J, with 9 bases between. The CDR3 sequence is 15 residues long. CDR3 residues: CASSLGSEANYGYTF. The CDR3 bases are TGTGCCAGCAGCTTGGGCAGTGAAGCTAACTATGGCTACACCTTC.

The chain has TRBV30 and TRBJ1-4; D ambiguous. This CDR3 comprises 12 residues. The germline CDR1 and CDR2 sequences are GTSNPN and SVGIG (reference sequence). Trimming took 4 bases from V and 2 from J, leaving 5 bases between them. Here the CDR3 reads CAWTPTNEKLFF. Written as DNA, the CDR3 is TGTGCCTGGACTCCTACTAATGAAAAACTGTTTTTT.

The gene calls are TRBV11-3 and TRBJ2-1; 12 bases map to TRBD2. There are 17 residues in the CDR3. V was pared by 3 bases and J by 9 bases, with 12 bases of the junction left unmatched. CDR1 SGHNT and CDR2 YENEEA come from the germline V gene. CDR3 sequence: CASSFASTSGSSAEQFF. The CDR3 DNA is TGTGCCAGCAGCTTCGCTTCGACTAGCGGGAGTTCTGCTGAGCAGTTCTTC.

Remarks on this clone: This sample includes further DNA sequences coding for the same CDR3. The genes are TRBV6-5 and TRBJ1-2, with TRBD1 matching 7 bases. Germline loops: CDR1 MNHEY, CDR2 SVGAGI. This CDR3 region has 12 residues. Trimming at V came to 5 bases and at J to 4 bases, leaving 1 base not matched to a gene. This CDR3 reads CASSRQGYGYTF. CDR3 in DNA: TGTGCCAGCAGTCGACAGGGCTATGGCTACACCTTC.

The DNA of the CDR3 is TGTGCCAGCAGCTTGGCTGCGTTTAGCAATCAGCCCCAGCATTTT. Its protein is CASSLAAFSNQPQHF. The chain combines TRBV5-5 with TRBJ1-5, with no clear D. Germline lookup yields CDR1 SGHKS and CDR2 YYEKEE (reference sequence). The CDR3 is made up of 15 amino acids. V dropped 0 bases and J dropped 0 bases, with 7 bases sitting between them.

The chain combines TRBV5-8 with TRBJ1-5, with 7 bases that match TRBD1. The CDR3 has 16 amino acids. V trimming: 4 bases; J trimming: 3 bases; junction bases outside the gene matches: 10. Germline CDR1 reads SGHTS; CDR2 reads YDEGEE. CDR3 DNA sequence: TGTGCCAGCAGCAAAACTGCGGGACAGTTCAATCAGCCCCAGCATTTT. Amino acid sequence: CASSKTAGQFNQPQHF.

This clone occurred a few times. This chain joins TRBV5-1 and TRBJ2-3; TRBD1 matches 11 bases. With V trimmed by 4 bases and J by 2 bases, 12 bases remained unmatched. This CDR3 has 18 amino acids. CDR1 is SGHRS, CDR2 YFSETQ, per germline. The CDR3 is CASSRGQGAQTYTDTQYF. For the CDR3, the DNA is TGCGCCAGCAGCCGCGGACAGGGGGCGCAAACCTACACAGATACGCAGTATTTT. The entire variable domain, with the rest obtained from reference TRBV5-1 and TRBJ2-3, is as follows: KAGVTQTPRYLIKTRGQQVTLSCSPISGHRSVSWYQQTPGQGLQFLFEYFSETQRNKGNFPGRFSGRQFSNSRSEMNVSTLELGDSALYLCASSRGQGAQTYTDTQYFGPGTRLTVL.

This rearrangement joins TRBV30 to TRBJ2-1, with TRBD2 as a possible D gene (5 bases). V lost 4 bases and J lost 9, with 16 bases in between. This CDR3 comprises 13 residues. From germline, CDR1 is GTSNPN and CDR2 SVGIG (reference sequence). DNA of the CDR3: TGTGCCTGGACCTGGACGGGGTCAAGTGAGCAGTTCTTC. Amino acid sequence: CAWTWTGSSEQFF.

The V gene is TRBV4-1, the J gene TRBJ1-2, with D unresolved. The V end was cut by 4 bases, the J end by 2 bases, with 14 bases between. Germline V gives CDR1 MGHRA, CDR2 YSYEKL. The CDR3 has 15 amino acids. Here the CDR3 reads CASSLGERQNYGYTF. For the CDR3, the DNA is TGCGCCAGCAGCCTCGGGGAACGTCAGAACTATGGCTACACCTTC.

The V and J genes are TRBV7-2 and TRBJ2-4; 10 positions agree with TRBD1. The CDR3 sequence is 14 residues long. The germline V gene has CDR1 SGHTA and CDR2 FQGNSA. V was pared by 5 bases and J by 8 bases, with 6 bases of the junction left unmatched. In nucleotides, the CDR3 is TGTGCCAGCAGCCCGGGACAGGGGAGCGACATTCAGTACTTC. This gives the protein CASSPGQGSDIQYF.

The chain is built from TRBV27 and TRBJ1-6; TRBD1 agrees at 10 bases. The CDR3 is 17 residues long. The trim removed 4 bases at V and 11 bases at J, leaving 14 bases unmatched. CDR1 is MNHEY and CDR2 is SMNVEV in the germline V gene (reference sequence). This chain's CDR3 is CASSSPSSGQGRTPLHF. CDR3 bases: TGTGCCAGCAGTTCCCCATCGTCGGGACAGGGGCGAACACCCCTCCACTTT.

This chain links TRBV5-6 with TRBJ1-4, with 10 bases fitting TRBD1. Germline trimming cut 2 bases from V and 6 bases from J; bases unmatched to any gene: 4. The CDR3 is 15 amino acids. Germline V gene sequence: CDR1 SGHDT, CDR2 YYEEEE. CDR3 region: CASSLRTGGYEKLFF. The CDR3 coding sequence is TGTGCCAGCAGCTTAAGGACAGGGGGTTATGAAAAACTGTTTTTT.

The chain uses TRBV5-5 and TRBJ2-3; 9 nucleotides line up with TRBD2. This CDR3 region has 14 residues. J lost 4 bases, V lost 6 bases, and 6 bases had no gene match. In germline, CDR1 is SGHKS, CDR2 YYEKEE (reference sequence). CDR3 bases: TGTGCCAGCACCCGCGGGAGGGCGGCAGATACGCAGTATTTT. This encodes CASTRGRAADTQYF.

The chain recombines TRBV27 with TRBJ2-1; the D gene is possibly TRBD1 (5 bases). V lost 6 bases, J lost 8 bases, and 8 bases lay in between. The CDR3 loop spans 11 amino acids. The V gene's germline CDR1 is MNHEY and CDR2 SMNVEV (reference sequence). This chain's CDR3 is CASSWGYEQFF. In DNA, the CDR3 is TGTGCCAGCAGCTGGGGCTATGAGCAGTTCTTC.

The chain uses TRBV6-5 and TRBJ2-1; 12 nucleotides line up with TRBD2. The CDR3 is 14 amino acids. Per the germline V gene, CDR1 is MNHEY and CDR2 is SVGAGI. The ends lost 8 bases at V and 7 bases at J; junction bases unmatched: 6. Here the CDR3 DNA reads TGTGCCAGCGCTAGCGGGGGGGCTAGGAATGAGCAGTTCTTC. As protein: CASASGGARNEQFF.

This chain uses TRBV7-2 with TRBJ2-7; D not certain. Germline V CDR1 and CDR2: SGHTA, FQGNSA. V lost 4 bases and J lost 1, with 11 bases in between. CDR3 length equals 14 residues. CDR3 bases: TGTGCCAGCAGCTCCCCCCCCGGTTCCTACGAGCAGTACTTC. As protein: CASSSPPGSYEQYF.

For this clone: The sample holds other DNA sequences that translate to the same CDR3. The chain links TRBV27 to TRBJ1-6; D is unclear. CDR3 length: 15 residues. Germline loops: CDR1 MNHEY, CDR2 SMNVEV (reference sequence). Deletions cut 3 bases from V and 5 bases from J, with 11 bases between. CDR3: CASSFWARDNSPLHF. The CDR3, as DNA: TGTGCCAGCAGTTTTTGGGCGAGGGATAATTCACCCCTCCACTTT.

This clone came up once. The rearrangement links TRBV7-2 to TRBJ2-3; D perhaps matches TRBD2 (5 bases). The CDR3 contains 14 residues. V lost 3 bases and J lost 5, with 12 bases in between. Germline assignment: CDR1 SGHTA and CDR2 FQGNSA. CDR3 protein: CASSLGAEEDTQYF. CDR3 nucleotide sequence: TGTGCCAGCAGCTTGGGAGCGGAGGAAGATACGCAGTATTTT.

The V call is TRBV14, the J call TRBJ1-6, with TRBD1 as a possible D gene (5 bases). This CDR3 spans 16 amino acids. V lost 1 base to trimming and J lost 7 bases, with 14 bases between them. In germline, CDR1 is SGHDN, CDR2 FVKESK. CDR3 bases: TGTGCCAGCAGCCAAGCCCCTAGGTGGACAAATTCACCCCTCCACTTT. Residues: CASSQAPRWTNSPLHF.

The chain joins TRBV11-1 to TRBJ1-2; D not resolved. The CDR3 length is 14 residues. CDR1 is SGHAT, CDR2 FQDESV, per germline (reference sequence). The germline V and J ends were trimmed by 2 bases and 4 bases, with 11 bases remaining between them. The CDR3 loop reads CASSLRREGYGYTF. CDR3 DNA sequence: TGTGCCAGCAGCTTACGTCGGGAGGGCTATGGCTACACCTTC.

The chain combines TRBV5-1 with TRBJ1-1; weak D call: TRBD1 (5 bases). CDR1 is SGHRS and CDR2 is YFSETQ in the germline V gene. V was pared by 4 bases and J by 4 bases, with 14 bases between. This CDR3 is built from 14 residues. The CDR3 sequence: CASSTGGDGTEAFF. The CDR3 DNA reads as TGCGCCAGCAGCACCGGGGGGGACGGCACTGAAGCTTTCTTT.

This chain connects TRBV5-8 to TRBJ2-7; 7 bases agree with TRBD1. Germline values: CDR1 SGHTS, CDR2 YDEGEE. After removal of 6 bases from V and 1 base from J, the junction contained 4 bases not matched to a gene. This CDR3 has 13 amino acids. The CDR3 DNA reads TGTGCCAGCATCCCGACAGGGTCCTACGAGCAGTACGTC. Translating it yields CASIPTGSYEQYV.

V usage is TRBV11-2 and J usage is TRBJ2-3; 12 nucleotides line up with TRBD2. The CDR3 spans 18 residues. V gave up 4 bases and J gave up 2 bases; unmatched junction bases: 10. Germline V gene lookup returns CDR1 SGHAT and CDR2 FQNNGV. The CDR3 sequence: CASSSQKTSGSFTDTQYF. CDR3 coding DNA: TGTGCCAGCAGCTCTCAAAAGACTAGCGGGAGTTTCACAGATACGCAGTATTTT.

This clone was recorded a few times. CDR3 nucleotide sequence: TGTGCCAGCTCAATTCGGGAGGCCGCGACCACCGGGGAGCTGTTTTTT. It translates to CASSIREAATTGELFF. The chain has TRBV18 and TRBJ2-2, with 7 bases identical to TRBD2. V was clipped by 5 bases and J by 4 bases; unmatched bases: 10. The CDR3 totals 16 residues. CDR1 and CDR2 (germline): KGHSH, LQKENI.

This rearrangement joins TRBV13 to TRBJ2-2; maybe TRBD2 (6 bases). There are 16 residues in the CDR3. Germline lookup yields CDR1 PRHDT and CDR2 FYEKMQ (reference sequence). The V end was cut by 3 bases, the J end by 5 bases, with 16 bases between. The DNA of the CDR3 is TGTGCCAGCAGCTTTCGACTAGTTCGTGAAACCGGGGAGCTGTTTTTT. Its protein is CASSFRLVRETGELFF.